This T cell receptor (beta chain) derives from a study of a mutant IDH1 vaccine in newly diagnosed glioma. Study information: Sex distribution of treated patients was roughly 60% male and around 40% female; mean age was about 41 years. Earlier therapy was either radiotherapy, temozolomide, or both, and most got both. Study-level results: Seemingly, pseudoprogression had no relation to changes in the top peripheral T cell clonotypes.

The CDR3 is 14 residues long. Germline CDR1 SEHNR, CDR2 FQNEAQ (reference sequence). Trimming pared 4 bases from V and 3 bases from J, leaving 12 bases between. Of note for this clone: No antigen is known for it.

Profiling relied on immunoSEQ multiplex PCR, and the TCRdb table lists in-frame clones only, not all of them. The sample gives about 68,000 clones, 60% to 85% of which show up once; around 8.8% is in the top ten. The time point was: baseline, week 1 (first vaccination visit). Treatment given: pre-vaccination baseline after standard-of-care therapy. The clonotype was recovered from a man in his fifties or sixties with glioma. V is TRBV7-9 and J is TRBJ1-1; the D gene is possibly TRBD1 (5 bases). The material sequenced was PBMCs, taken from a glioma patient treated with radiotherapy, temozolomide or both. Here the CDR3 DNA reads TGTGCCAGCAGCTCCCCCGCGGGGGACACTGAAGCTTTCTTT. Its protein product is CASSSPAGDTEAFF.